This TCR beta chain emerged from a study of Ad26.COV2.S vaccination and SARS-CoV-2 variants. On the study more broadly: Donor joined the COV1001 Ad26.COV2.S trial arm. Doses of Ad26.COV2.S were injected into muscle once or twice, 56 days apart. Whole-study results and caveats: Participants given vaccine showed non-spike TCR breadth similar to that of placebo recipients. Participants in the vaccine arm had higher spike-specific TCR breadth; placebo recipients had lower.

The method was immunoSEQ multiplex PCR; TCRdb's version includes in-frame clones alone and lacks a portion of them. The table records about 420,000 clones, around 87% of them present only once. CDR1 and CDR2 (germline): DFQATT, SNEGSKA (reference sequence). The V gene end was trimmed by 6 bases and the J gene end by 10 bases; junction bases not matched to a gene: 4. The CDR3 totals 11 residues. Sample treatment: 15 to 20 received Ad26.COV2.S at low or high dose, single or two shots; 5 received placebo; per-sample allocation not given. The samples date from day 63 after the first vaccine or placebo injection. Worth noting for this clone: What it recognizes is unknown.

The V and J genes are TRBV20-1 and TRBJ2-1; TRBD2 aligns across 9 bases. The origin of this receptor is a person between 18 and 60 years old who received the Ad26.COV2.S COVID-19 vaccine or a placebo. Sequences were derived from peripheral blood, sampled in a trial of Ad26.COV2.S vaccine versus placebo. CDR3 coding DNA: TGCAGTGCCGCGGGAGGGCGGGAGCAGTTCTTC. Translation: CSAAGGREQFF.